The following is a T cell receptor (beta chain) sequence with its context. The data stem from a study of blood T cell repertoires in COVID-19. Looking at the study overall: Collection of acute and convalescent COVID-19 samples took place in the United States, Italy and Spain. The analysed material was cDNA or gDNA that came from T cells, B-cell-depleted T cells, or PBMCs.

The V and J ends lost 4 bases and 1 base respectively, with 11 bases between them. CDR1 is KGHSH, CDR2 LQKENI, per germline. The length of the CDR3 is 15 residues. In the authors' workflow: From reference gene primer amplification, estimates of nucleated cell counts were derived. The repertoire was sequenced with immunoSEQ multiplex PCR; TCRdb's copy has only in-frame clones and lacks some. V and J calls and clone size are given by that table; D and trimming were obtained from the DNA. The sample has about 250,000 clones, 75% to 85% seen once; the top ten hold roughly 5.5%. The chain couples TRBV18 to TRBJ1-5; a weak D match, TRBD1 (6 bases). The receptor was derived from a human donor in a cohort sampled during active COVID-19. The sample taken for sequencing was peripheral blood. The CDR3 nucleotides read TGTGCCAGCTCACTTACAGGGAAAAGCAATCAGCCCCAGCATTTT. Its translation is CASSLTGKSNQPQHF. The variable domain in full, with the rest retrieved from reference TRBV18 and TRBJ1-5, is NAGVMQNPRHLVRRRGQEARLRCSPMKGHSHVYWYRQLPEEGLKFMVYLQKENIIDESGMPKERFSAEFPKEGPSILRIQQVVRGDSAAYFCASSLTGKSNQPQHFGDGTRLSIL.